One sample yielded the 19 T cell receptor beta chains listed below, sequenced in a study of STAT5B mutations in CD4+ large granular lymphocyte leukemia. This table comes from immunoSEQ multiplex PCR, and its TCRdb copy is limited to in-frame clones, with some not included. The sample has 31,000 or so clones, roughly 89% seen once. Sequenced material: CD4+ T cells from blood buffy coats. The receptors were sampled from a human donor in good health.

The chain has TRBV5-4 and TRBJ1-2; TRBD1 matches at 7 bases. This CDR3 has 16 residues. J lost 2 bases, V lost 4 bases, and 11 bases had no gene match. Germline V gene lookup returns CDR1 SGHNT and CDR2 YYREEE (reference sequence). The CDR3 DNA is TGTGCCAGCAGCCCGGGACAAACCAGGGGGAACTATGGCTACACCTTC. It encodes CASSPGQTRGNYGYTF.

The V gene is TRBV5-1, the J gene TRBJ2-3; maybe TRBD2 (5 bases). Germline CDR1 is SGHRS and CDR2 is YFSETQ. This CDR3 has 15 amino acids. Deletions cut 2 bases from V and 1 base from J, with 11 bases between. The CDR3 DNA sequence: TGCGCCAGCAGCTTTAATAGCGTCGGCACAGATACGCAGTATTTT. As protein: CASSFNSVGTDTQYF.

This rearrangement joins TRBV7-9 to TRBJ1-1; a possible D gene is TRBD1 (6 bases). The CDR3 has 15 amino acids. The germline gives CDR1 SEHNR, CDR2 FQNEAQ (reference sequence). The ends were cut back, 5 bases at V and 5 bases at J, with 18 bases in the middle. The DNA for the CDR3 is TGTGCCAGCAGCCCCCCCGGTCGGGGGCGTACTGAAGCTTTCTTT. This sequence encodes CASSPPGRGRTEAFF.

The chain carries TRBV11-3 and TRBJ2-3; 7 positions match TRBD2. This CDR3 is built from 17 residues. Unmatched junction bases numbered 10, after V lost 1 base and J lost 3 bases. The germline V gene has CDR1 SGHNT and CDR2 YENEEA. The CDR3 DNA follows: TGTGCCAGCAGCTTAGGGGACCTCGGGAGGAGGACAGATACGCAGTATTTT. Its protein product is CASSLGDLGRRTDTQYF.

CDR3: CASSPGRWGTEAFF. In nucleotides, the CDR3 is TGTGCCAGCAGCCCCGGGAGATGGGGGACTGAAGCTTTCTTT. The genes are TRBV11-3 and TRBJ1-1; D is perhaps TRBD1 (5 bases). From germline, CDR1 is SGHNT and CDR2 YENEEA. V was trimmed by 5 bases and J by 5 bases, leaving 15 bases between them. The CDR3 covers 14 residues.

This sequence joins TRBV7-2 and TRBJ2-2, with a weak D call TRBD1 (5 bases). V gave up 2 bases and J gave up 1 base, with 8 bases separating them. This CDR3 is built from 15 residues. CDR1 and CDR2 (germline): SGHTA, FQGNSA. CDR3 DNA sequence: TGTGCCAGCAGCTTACAGGGCTTGAACACCGGGGAGCTGTTTTTT. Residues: CASSLQGLNTGELFF.

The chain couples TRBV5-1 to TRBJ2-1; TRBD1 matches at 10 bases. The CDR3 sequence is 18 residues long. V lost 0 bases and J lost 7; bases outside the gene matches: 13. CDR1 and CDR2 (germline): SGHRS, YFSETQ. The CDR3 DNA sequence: TGCGCCAGCAGCTTGGGGCGAGGACCCGGGACAGGGGAAAATGAGCAGTTCTTC. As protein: CASSLGRGPGTGENEQFF.

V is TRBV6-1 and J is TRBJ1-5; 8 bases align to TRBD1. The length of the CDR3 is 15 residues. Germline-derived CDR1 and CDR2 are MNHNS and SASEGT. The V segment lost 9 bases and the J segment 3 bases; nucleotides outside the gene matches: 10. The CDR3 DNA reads TGTGCCAGTCCACAGATGACAGGGGCCAATCAGCCCCAGCATTTT. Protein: CASPQMTGANQPQHF.

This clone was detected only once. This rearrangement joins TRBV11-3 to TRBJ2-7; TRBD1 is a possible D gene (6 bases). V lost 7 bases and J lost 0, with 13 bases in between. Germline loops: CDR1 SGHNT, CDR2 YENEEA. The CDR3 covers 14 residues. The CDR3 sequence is CASTDPTGSYEQYF. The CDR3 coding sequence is TGTGCCAGCACCGACCCGACAGGCTCCTACGAGCAGTACTTC.

In DNA, the CDR3 is TGTGCCAGCAGCCTAGACAGGGCCTCCGATACGCAGTATTTT. This sequence encodes CASSLDRASDTQYF. The rearrangement uses TRBV5-5 and TRBJ2-3, with 7 bases that match TRBD1. Germline values: CDR1 SGHKS, CDR2 YYEKEE (reference sequence). Germline trimming cut 4 bases from V and 6 bases from J; bases unmatched to any gene: 8. The CDR3 has 14 residues.

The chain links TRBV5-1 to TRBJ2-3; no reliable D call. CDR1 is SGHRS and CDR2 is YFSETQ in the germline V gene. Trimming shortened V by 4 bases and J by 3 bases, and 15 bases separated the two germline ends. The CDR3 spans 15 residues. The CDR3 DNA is TGCGCCAGCAGCCCTAATAGGCTGGCTACAGATACGCAGTATTTT. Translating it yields CASSPNRLATDTQYF.

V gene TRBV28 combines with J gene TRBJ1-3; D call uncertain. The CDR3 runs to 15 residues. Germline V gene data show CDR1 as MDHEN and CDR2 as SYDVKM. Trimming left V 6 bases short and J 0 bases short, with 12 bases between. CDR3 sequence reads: CASRTGSNSGNTIYF. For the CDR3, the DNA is TGTGCCAGCAGGACCGGGAGCAACTCTGGAAACACCATATATTTT.

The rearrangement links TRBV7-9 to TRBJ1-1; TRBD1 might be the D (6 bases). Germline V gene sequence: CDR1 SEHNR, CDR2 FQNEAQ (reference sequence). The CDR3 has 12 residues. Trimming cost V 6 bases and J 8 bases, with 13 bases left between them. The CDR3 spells CASSGQNLEAFF. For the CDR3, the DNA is TGTGCCAGCAGTGGACAGAACCTCGAAGCTTTCTTT.

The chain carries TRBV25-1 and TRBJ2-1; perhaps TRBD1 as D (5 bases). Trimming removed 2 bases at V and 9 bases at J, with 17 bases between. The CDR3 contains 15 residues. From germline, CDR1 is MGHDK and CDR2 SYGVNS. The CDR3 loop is CASSEPGHSVGEQFF. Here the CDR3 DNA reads TGTGCCAGCAGTGAACCAGGGCACTCGGTGGGTGAGCAGTTCTTC.

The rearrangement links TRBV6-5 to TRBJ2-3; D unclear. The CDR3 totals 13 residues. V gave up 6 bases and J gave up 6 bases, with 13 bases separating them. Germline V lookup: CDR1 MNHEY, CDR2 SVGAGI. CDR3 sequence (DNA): TGTGCCAGCAGCCCAAGGGCCGGGGATACGCAGTATTTT. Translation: CASSPRAGDTQYF.

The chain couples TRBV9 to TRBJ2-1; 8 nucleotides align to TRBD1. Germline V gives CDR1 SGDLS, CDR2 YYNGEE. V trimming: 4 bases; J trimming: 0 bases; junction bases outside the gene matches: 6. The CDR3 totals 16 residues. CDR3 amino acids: CASSTTTGASYNEQFF. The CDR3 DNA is TGTGCCAGCAGCACGACGACAGGGGCCTCCTACAATGAGCAGTTCTTC.

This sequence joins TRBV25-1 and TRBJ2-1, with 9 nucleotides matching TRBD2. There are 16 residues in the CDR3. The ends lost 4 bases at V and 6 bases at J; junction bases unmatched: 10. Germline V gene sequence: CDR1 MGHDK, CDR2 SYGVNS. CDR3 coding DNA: TGTGCCAGCAGTGCCTCTAGCGGGACTGGTGCCAATGAGCAGTTCTTC. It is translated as CASSASSGTGANEQFF.

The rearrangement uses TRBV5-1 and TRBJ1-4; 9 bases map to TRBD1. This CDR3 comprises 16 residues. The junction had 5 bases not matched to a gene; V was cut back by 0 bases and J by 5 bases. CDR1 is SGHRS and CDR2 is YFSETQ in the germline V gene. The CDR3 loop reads CASSLAGGTGNEKLFF. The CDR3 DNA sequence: TGCGCCAGCAGCTTGGCCGGGGGGACAGGGAATGAAAAACTGTTTTTT. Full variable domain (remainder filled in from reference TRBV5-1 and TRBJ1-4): KAGVTQTPRYLIKTRGQQVTLSCSPISGHRSVSWYQQTPGQGLQFLFEYFSETQRNKGNFPGRFSGRQFSNSRSEMNVSTLELGDSALYLCASSLAGGTGNEKLFFGSGTQLSVL.

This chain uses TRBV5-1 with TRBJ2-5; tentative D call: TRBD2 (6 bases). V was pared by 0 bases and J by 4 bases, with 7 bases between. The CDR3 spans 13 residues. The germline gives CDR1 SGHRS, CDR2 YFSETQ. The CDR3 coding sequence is TGCGCCAGCAGCTTGGAAGCGGGAGAGACCCAGTACTTC. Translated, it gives CASSLEAGETQYF.